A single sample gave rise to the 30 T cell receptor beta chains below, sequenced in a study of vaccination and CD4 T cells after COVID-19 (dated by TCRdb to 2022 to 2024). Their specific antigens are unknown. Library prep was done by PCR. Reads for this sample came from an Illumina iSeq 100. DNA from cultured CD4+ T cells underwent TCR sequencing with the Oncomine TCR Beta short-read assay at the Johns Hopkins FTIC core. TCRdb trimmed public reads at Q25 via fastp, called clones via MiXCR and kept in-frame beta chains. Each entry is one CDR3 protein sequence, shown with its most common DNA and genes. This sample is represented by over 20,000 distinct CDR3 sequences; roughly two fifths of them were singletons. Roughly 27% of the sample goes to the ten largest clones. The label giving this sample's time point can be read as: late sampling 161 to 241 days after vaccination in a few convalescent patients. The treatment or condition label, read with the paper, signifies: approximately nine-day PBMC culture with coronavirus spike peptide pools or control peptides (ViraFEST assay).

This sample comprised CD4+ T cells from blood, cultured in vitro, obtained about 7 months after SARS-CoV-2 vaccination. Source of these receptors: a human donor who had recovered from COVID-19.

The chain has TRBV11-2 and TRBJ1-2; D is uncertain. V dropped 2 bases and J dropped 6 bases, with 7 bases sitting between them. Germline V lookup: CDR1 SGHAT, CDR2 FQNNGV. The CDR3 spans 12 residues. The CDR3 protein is CASSLYGDGYTF. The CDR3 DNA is TGTGCCAGCAGCTTATACGGTGATGGCTACACCTTC. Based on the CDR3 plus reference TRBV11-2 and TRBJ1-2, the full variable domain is EAGVAQSPRYKIIEKRQSVAFWCNPISGHATLYWYQQILGQGPKLLIQFQNNGVVDDSQLPKDRFSAERLKGVDSTLKIQPAKLEDSAVYLCASSLYGDGYTFGSGTRLTVV.

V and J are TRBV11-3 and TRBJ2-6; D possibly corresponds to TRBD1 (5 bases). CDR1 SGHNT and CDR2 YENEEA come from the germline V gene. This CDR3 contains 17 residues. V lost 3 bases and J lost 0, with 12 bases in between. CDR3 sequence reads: CASSFDRPTSGANVLTF. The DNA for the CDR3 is TGTGCCAGCAGCTTCGACAGACCGACCTCTGGGGCCAACGTCCTGACTTTC.

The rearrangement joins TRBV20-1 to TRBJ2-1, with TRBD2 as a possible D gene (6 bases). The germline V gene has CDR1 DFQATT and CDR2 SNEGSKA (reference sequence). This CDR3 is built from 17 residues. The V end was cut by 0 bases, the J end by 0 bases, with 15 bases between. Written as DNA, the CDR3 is TGCAGTGCTAGAGATGCGGGAAGACAGAGCTCCTACAATGAGCAGTTCTTC. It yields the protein CSARDAGRQSSYNEQFF.

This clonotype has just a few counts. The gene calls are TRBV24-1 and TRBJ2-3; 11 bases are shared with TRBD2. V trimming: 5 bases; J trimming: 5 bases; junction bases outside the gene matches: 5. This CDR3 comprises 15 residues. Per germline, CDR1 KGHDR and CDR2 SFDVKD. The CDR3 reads CATSVPGLAGDTQYF. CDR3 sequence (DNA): TGTGCCACCAGTGTTCCAGGACTAGCGGGAGATACGCAGTATTTT.

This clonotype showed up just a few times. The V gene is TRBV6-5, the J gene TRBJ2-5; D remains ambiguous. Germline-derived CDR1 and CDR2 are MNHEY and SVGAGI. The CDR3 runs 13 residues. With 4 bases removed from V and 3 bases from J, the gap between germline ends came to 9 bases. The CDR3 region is CASSFGGEETQYF. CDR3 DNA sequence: TGTGCCAGCAGTTTTGGTGGAGAAGAGACCCAGTACTTC.

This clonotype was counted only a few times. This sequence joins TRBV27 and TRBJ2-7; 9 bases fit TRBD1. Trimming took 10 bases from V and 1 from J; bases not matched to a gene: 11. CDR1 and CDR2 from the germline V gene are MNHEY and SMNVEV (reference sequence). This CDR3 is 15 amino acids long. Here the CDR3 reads CATRLQGAISYEQYF. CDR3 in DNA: TGTGCCACCAGACTACAGGGGGCGATTTCCTACGAGCAGTACTTC.

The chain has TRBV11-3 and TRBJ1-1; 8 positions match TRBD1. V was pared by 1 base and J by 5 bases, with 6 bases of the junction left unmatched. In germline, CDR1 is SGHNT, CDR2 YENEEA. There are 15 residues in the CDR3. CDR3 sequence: CASSLAGGEYTEAFF. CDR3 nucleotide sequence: TGTGCCAGCAGCTTAGCAGGGGGCGAGTATACTGAAGCTTTCTTT.

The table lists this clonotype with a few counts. The CDR3 spells CASNRPGGAYTEAFF. The CDR3 DNA sequence: TGTGCCAGCAACCGGCCAGGGGGCGCATACACTGAAGCTTTCTTT. The chain has TRBV27 and TRBJ1-1; TRBD1 matches at 8 bases. The CDR3 is 15 residues long. The J segment lost 3 bases and the V segment lost 7 bases, leaving 10 bases of the junction unmatched. Germline lookup yields CDR1 MNHEY and CDR2 SMNVEV (reference sequence).

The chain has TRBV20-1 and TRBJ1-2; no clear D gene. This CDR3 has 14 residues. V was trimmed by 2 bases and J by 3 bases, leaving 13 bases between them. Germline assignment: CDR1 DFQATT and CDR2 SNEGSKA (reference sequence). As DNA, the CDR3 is TGCAGTGCTAGACCGTTCGTCCGCCACTATGGCTACACCTTC. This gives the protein CSARPFVRHYGYTF.

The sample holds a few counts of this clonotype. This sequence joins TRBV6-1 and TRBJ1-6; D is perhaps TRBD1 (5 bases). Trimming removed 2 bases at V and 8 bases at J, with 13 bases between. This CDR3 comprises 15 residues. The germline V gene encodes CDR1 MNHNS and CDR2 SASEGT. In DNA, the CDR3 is TGTGCCAGCAGTGAACAGGGTGGCCGGTATTCACCCCTCCACTTT. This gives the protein CASSEQGGRYSPLHF.

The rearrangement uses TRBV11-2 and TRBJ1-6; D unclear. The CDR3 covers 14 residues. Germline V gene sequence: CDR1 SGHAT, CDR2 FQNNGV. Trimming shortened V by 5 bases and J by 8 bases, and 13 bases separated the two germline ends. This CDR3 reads CASSPRRSDSPLHF. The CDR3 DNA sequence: TGTGCCAGCAGCCCCCGCAGGTCGGATTCACCCCTCCACTTT.

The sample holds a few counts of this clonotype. CDR3 DNA sequence: TGTGCCAGCCAAACGGGACTAGCGGTCTACGAGCAGTACTTC. Amino acid sequence: CASQTGLAVYEQYF. The V call is TRBV6-1, the J call TRBJ2-7; 11 nucleotides match TRBD2. This CDR3 is built from 14 residues. V shed 8 bases, J shed 3 bases, and the junction held 6 bases outside the gene matches. The V gene's germline CDR1 is MNHNS and CDR2 SASEGT.

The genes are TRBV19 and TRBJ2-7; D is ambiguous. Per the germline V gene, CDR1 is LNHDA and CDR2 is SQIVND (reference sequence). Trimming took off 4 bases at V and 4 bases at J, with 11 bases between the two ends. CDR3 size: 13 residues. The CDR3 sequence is CASSKSLVYEQYF. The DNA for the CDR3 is TGTGCCAGTAGTAAATCACTCGTTTACGAGCAGTACTTC. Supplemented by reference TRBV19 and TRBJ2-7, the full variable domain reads DGGITQSPKYLFRKEGQNVTLSCEQNLNHDAMYWYRQDPGQGLRLIYYSQIVNDFQKGDIAEGYSVSREKKESFPLTVTSAQKNPTAFYLCASSKSLVYEQYFGPGTRLTVT.

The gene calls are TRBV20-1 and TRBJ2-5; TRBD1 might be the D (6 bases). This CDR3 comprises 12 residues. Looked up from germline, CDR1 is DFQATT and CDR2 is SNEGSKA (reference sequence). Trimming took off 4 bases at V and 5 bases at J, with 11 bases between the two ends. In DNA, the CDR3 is TGCAGTGCTACCGACAGGAAGGAGACCCAGTACTTC. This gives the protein CSATDRKETQYF.

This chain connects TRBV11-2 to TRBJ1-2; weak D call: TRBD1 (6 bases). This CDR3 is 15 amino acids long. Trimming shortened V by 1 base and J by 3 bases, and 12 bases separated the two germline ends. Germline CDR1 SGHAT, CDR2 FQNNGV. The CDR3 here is CASSLGGGAYYGYTF. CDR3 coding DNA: TGTGCCAGCAGCTTAGGAGGGGGGGCATACTATGGCTACACCTTC.

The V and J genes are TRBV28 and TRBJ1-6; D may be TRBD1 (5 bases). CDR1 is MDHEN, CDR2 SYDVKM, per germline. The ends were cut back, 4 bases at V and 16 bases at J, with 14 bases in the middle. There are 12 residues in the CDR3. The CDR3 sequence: CASSSRGMGLHF. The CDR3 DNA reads TGTGCCAGCAGTTCACGGGGGATGGGGCTCCACTTT.

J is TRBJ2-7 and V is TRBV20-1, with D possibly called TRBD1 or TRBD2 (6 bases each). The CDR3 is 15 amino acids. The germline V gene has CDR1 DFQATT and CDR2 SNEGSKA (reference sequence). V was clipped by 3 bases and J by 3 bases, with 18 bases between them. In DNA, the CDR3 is TGCAGTGCTAGTGCAGGGGACTTCTCCTACTACGAGCAGTACTTC. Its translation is CSASAGDFSYYEQYF.

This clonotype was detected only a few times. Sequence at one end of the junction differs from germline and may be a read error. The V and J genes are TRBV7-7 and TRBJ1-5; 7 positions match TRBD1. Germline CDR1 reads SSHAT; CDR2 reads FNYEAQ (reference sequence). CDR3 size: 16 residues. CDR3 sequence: CASSPHRTGGNQPQHF. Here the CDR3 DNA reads TGTGCTAGCAGCCCCCATCGAACAGGGGGCAATCAGCCCCAGCATTTT.

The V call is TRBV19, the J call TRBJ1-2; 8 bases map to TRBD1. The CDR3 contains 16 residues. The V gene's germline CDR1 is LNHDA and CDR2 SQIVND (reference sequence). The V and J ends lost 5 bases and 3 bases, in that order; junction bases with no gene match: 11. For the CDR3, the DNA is TGTGCCAGTAGTGGACAGGGAGGCCACCCGGACTATGGCTACACCTTC. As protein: CASSGQGGHPDYGYTF.

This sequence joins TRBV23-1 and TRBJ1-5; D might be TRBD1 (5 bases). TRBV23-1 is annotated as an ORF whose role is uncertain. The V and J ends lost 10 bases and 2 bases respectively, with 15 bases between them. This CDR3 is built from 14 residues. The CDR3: CATTGGLGNQPQHF. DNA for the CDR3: TGCGCCACTACGGGGGGACTTGGCAATCAGCCCCAGCATTTT.

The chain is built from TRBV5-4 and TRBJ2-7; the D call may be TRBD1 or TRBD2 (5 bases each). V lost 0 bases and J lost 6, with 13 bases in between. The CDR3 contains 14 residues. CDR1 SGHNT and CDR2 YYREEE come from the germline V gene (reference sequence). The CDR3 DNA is TGTGCCAGCAGCTTGGGGGGGATGATCGGCGAGCAGTACTTC. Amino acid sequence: CASSLGGMIGEQYF.

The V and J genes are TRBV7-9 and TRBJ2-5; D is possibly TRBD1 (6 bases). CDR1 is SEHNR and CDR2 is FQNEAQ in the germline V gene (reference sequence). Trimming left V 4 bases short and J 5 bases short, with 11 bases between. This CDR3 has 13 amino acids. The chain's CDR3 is CASSSQGLETQYF. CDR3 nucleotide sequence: TGTGCCAGCAGCTCCCAGGGGCTGGAGACCCAGTACTTC.

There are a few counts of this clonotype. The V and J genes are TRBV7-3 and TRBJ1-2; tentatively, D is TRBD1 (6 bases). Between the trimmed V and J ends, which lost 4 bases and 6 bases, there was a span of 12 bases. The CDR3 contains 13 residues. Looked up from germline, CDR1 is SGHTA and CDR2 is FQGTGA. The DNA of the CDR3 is TGTGCCAGCAGCTATCTACAGGGCGATGGCTACACCTTC. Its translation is CASSYLQGDGYTF.

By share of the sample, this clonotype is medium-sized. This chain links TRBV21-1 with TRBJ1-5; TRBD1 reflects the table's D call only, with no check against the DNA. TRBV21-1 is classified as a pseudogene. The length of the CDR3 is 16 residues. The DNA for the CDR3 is TGTGCCAGCGCCAATACTCAGGGGGGATGCAATCAGCCCCAGCATTTT. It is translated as CASANTQGGCNQPQHF.

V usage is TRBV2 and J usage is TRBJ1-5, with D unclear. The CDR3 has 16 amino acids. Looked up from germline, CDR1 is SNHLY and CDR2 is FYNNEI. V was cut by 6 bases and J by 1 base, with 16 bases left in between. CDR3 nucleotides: TGTGCCAGCAGCGCCCTGACGGGTCACAGCAATCAGCCCCAGCATTTT. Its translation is CASSALTGHSNQPQHF.

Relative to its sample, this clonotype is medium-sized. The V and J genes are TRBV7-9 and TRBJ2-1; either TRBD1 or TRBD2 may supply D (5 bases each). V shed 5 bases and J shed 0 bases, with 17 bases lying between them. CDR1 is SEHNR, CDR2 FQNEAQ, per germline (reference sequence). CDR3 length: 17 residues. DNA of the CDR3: TGTGCCAGCAGCGTCCCGAGGGGCACGAGCTCCTACAATGAGCAGTTCTTC. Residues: CASSVPRGTSSYNEQFF.

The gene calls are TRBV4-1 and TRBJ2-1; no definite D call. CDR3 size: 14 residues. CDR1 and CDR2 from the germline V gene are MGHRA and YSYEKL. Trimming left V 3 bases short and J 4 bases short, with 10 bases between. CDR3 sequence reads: CASSQTPDYNEQFF. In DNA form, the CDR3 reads TGCGCCAGCAGCCAGACCCCCGATTACAATGAGCAGTTCTTC.

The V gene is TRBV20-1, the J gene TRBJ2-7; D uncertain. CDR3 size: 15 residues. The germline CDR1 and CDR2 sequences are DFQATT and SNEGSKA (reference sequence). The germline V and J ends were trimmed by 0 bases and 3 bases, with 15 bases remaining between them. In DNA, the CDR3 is TGCAGTGCTAGAGATGTACGGACCGGCGGCTACGAGCAGTACTTC. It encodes CSARDVRTGGYEQYF.

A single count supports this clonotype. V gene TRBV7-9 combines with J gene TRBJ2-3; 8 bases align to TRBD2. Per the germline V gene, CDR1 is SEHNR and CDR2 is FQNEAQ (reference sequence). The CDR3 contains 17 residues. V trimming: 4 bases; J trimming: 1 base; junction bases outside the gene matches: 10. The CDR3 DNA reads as TGTGCCAGCAGCTGCGACCCCGGACTAGCTTGCACAGATACGCAGTATTTT. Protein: CASSCDPGLACTDTQYF.

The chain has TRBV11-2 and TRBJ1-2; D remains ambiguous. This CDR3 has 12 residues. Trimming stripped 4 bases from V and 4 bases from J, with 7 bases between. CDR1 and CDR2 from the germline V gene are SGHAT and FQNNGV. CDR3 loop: CASSSEGYGYTF. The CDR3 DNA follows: TGTGCCAGCAGCTCCGAGGGCTATGGCTACACCTTC.